Here is one T cell receptor beta chain with its context. The antigen remains undetermined. Alongside a J-beta primer mix, a sample-barcoded 5' primer served in a second PCR lasting about 7 to 12 cycles. TCRdb re-analysed the 5' RACE reads in MiXCR, keeping a single row per CDR3 protein. Here the sample spans about 290,000 distinct CDR3 sequences, 27% being singletons. Every sample gave at least 5 micrograms of total RNA when it was extracted. The sample comes from a study of blood T cells in healthy people across ages. Overall study results and limits: Strong correlation linked observed beta diversity and percent naive T cells.

Sample: blood. This receptor was identified in a woman in her 70s in good health.

The CDR3, as DNA: TGTGCCAGCAGCTTAGGATTACAGGGATCCACCGGGGAGCTGTTTTTT. It yields the protein CASSLGLQGSTGELFF. J is TRBJ2-2 and V is TRBV7-9; a possible D gene is TRBD1 (6 bases). Per the germline V gene, CDR1 is SEHNR and CDR2 is FQNEAQ (reference sequence). CDR3 size: 16 residues. V was pared by 1 base and J by 4 bases, with 13 bases between.